This TCR beta chain was found in a study of somatic mutations in cytotoxic T cells in rheumatoid arthritis. Overall study: Blood (about 31 ml EDTA) from each patient was taken right after diagnosis, before any treatment.

Study findings and constraints: In about an eighth of the roughly 60 patients, the largest CD8+ clone exceeded 20% of CD8+ cells.

The table came from immunoSEQ multiplex PCR; TCRdb's copy has only in-frame clones and leaves some out. The sample lists around 23,000 clones, approximately 81% occurring once. Germline assignment: CDR1 MNHEY and CDR2 SVGAGI. The CDR3 loop spans 15 amino acids. J gave up 7 bases and V 7 bases, and 12 bases lay outside the gene matches. In regard to this clone: Its antigen is not known.

The chain recombines TRBV6-5 with TRBJ1-1, with TRBD1 matching 10 bases. The sequence was obtained from an adult with rheumatoid arthritis. Sequencing was carried out using CD8+ T cells sorted from blood. The CDR3 reads CASIPGQGGLGEAFF. The CDR3 bases are TGTGCCAGCATCCCAGGACAGGGGGGGTTGGGTGAAGCTTTCTTT.